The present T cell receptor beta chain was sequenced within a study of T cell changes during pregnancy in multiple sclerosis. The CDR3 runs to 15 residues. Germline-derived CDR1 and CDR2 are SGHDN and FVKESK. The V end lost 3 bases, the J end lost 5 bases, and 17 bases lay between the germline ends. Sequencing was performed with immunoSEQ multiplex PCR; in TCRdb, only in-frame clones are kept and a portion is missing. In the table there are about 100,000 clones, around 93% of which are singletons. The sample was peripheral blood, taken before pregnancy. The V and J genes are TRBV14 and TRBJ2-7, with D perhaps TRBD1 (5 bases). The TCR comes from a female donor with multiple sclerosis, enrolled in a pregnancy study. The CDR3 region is CASSQDIRALNEQYF. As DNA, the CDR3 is TGTGCCAGCAGCCAGGACATCCGGGCTTTGAACGAGCAGTACTTC.